This T cell receptor (beta chain) was sequenced in a study of T cell responses to AZD1222 COVID-19 vaccine. Findings and limits, study-wide: Repertoire sampling occurred only after the peak T cell response. At 160-218 and 743-854, vaccine-associated CD4 TCRs were dominant, and they spanned spike.

Regarding this clone: Its target is unknown.

Measured with immunoSEQ multiplex PCR; TCRdb has only the in-frame clones, and not every one. The sample comprises around 160,000 clones, about 81% of which are singletons, and about 4% rests with the top ten. The origin of this receptor is an adult in good health. The source material was peripheral blood, sampled on day 0 of MenACWY control vaccination.

The CDR3 region has the DNA TGTGCCTGGTGCCGGGGGTCTGACACCGGGGAGCTGTTTTTT. Protein: CAWCRGSDTGELFF. The rearrangement uses TRBV24-1 and TRBJ2-2; D may be TRBD2 (6 bases). CDR1 is KGHDR, CDR2 SFDVKD, per germline. The V end was cut by 12 bases, the J end by 3 bases, with 16 bases between. The CDR3 has 14 amino acids.